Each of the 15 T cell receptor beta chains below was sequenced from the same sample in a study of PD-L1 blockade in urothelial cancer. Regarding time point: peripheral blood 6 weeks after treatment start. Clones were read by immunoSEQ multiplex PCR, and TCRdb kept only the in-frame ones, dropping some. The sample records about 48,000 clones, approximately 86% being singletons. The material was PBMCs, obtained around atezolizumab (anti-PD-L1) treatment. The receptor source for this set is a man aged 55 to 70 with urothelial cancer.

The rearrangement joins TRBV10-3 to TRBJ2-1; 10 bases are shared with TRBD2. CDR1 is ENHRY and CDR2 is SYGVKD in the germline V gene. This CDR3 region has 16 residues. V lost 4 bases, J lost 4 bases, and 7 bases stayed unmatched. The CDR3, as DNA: TGTGCCATCAGTGGGGCTAGCGGGGGACCATACAATGAGCAGTTCTTC. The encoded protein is CAISGASGGPYNEQFF.

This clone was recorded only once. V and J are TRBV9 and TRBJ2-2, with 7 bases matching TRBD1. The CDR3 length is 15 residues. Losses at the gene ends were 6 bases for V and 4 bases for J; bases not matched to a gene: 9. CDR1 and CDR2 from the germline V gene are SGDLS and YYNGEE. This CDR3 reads CASTSGQLGTGELFF. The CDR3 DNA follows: TGTGCCAGCACCTCGGGACAGTTGGGCACCGGGGAGCTGTTTTTT.

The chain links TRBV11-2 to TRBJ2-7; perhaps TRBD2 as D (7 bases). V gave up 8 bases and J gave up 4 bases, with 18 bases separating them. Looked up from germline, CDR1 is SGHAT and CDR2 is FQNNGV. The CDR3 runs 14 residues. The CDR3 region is CASAPAGGRYEQYF. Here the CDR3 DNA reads TGTGCCAGCGCCCCGGCCGGGGGGCGGTACGAGCAGTACTTC.

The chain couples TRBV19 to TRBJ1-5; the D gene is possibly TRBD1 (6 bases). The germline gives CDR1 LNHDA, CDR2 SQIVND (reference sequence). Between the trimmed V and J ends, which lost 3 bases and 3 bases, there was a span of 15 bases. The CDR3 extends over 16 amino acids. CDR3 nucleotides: TGTGCCAGTAGTATGGGCCCGGACAGAATCAATCAGCCCCAGCATTTT. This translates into CASSMGPDRINQPQHF.

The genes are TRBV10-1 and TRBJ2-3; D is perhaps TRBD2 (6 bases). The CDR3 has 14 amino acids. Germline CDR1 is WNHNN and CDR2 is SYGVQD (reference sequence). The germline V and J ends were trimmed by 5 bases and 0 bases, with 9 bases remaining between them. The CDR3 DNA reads TGCGCCAGCAGTCGGGACTTTAGCACAGATACGCAGTATTTT. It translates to CASSRDFSTDTQYF.

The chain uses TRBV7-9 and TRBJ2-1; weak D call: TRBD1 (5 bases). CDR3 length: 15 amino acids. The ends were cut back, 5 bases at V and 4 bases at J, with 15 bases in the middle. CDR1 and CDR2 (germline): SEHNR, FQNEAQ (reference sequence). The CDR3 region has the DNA TGTGCCAGCAGCCCTGGGGCAGGTCTTTACAATGAGCAGTTCTTC. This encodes CASSPGAGLYNEQFF. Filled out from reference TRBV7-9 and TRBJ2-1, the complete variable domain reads DTGVSQNPRHKITKRGQNVTFRCDPISEHNRLYWYRQTLGQGPEFLTYFQNEAQLEKSRLLSDRFSAERPKGSFSTLEIQRTEQGDSAMYLCASSPGAGLYNEQFFGPGTRLTVL.

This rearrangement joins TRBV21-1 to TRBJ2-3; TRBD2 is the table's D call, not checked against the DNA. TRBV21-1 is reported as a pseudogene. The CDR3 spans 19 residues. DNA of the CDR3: TGTGCCAGCAGCGCCCTGCCCTGGGGACTAGCGGGGGGATCAGATACGCAGTATTTT. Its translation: CASSALPWGLAGGSDTQYF.

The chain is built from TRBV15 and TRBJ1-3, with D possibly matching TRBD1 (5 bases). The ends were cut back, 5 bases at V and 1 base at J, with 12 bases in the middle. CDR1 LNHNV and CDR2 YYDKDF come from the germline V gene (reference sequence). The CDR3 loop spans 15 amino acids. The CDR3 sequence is CATSPRRGSGNTIYF. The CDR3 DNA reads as TGTGCCACCAGCCCAAGGCGGGGGTCTGGAAACACCATATATTTT.

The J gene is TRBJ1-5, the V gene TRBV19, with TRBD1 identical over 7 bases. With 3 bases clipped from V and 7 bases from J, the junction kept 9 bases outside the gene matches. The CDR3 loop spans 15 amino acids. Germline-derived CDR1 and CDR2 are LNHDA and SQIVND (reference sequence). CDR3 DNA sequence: TGTGCCAGTAGTATCGGTCCAGGGGGTGAACAGCCCCAGCATTTT. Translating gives CASSIGPGGEQPQHF.

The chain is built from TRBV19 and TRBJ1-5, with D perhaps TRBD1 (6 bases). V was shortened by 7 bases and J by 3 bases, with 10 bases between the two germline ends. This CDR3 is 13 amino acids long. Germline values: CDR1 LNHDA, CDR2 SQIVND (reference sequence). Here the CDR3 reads CASTWDINQPQHF. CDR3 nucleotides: TGTGCCAGTACCTGGGACATCAATCAGCCCCAGCATTTT. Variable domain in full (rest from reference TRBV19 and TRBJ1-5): DGGITQSPKYLFRKEGQNVTLSCEQNLNHDAMYWYRQDPGQGLRLIYYSQIVNDFQKGDIAEGYSVSREKKESFPLTVTSAQKNPTAFYLCASTWDINQPQHFGDGTRLSIL.

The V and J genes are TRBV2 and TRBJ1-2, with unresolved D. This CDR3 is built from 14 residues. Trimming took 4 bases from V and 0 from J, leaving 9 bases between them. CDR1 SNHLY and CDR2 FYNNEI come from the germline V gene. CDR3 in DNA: TGTGCCAGCAGTGCAAAAATAGCTAACTATGGCTACACCTTC. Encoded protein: CASSAKIANYGYTF.

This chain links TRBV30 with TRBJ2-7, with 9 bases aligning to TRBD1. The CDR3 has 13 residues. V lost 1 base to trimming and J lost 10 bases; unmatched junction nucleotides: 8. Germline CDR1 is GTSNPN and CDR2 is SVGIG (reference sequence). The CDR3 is CAWSGIGTGRQYF. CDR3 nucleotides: TGTGCCTGGAGTGGTATCGGGACAGGGCGTCAGTACTTC. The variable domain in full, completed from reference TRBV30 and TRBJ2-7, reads SQTIHQWPATLVQPVGSPLSLECTVEGTSNPNLYWYRQAAGRGLQLLFYSVGIGQISSEVPQNLSASRPQDRQFILSSKKLLLSDSGFYLCAWSGIGTGRQYFGPGTRLTVT.

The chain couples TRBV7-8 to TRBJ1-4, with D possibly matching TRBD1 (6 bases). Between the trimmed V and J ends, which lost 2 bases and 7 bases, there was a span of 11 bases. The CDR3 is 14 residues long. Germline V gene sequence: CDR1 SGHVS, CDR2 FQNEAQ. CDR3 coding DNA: TGTGCCAGCAGCTTACAGGGGTGGGCTGAAAAACTGTTTTTT. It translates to CASSLQGWAEKLFF.

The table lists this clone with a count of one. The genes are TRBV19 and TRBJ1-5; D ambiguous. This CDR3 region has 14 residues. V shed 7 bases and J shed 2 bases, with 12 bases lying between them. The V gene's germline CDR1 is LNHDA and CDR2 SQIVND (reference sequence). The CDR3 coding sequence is TGTGCCAGTACCCTGACACTCGGCAATCAGCCCCAGCATTTT. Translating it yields CASTLTLGNQPQHF.

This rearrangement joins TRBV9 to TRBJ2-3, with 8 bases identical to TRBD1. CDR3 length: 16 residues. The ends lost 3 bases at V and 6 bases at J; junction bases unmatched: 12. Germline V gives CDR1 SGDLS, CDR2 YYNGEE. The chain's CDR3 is CASSAGQAFSLDTQYF. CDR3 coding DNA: TGTGCCAGCAGCGCGGGACAGGCCTTTAGTCTCGATACGCAGTATTTT.